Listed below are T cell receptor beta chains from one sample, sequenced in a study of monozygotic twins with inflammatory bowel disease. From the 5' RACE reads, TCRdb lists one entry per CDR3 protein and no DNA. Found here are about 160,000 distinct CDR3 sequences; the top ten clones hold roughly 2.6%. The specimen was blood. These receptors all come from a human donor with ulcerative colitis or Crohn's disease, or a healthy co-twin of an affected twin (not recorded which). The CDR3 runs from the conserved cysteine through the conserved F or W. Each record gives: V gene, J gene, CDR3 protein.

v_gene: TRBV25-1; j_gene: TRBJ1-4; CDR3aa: CASRAPGTVNEKLFF
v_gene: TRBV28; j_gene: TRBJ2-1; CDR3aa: CASSTPIRGSQFF
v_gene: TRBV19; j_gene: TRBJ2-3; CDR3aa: CASSIGGGEDTQYF
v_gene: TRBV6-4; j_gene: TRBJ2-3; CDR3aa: CASSDRSGGPDTQYF
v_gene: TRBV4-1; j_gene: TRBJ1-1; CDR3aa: CASSPAYRGRTEAFF
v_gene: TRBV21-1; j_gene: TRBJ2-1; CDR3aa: CASSEQVNNEQFF
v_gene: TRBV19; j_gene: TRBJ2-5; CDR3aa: CASSSPRSGGRETQYF
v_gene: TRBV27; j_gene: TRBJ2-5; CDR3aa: CASRRKLAGVETQYF
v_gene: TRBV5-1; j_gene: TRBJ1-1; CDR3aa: CASSSGTGGTEAFF
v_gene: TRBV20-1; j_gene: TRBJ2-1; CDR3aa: CSARDHGTSGGGFRYNEQFF
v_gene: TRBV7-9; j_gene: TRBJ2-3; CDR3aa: CASSSPGQGLADTQYF
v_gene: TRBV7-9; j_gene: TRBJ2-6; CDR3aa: CASSGVAVVSGANVLTF
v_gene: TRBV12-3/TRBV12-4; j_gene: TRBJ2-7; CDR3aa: CASSAGDEQYF
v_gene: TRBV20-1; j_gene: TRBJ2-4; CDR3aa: CSASWDGKNIQYF
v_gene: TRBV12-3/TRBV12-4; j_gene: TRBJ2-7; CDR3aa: CASSLEGGSRDEQYF
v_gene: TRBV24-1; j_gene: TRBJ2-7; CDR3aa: CATLAGTAIYEQYF